The 5 T cell receptor beta chains below were found in one sample sequenced in a study of T cell responses to AZD1222 COVID-19 vaccine. TCRdb's copy holds only in-frame clones and misses some; the assay was immunoSEQ multiplex PCR. In the table there are around 100,000 clones, approximately 90% of which are singletons. The sample here was peripheral blood, taken 28 days after the second AZD1222 dose. Source of these receptors: an adult who received the AZD1222 COVID-19 vaccine.

This clone was seen a single time. The chain is built from TRBV3-1 (or the pseudogene TRBV3-2) and TRBJ2-1; D unclear. The CDR3 is made up of 15 amino acids. Per the germline V gene, CDR1 is LGHDT and CDR2 is YNNKEL (reference sequence). V shed 1 base and J shed 7 bases, with 14 bases lying between them. CDR3 bases: TGTGCCAGCAGCCAAGGCCCAGATTTAGGGAATGAGCAGTTCTTC. Protein: CASSQGPDLGNEQFF.

The rearrangement joins TRBV6-1 to TRBJ1-2; 12 bases agree with TRBD1. Germline CDR1 is MNHNS and CDR2 is SASEGT. V was pared by 3 bases and J by 7 bases, with 6 bases of the junction left unmatched. CDR3 length: 15 amino acids. The CDR3 nucleotides read TGTGCCAGCAGTGAGCCGGGACAGGGGGCCTTTGGCTACACCTTC. Translated, it gives CASSEPGQGAFGYTF.

This chain uses TRBV27 with TRBJ2-6; D gene unclear. V was shortened by 2 bases and J by 0 bases, with 2 bases between the two germline ends. Germline CDR1 and CDR2: MNHEY and SMNVEV (reference sequence). The CDR3 has 14 residues. The CDR3 coding sequence is TGTGCCAGCAGTTTAATCTCTGGGGCCAACGTCCTGACTTTC. Translating gives CASSLISGANVLTF.

The V call is TRBV4-3, the J call TRBJ1-2; 9 bases line up with TRBD1. In germline, CDR1 is LGHNA, CDR2 YSLEER. After removal of 1 base from V and 5 bases from J, the junction contained 5 bases not matched to a gene. The length of the CDR3 is 15 residues. DNA of the CDR3: TGCGCCAGCAGCCAAGTTACCGGGACAGGGTATGGCTACACCTTC. It yields the protein CASSQVTGTGYGYTF.

The chain is built from TRBV6-1 and TRBJ1-2; TRBD1 matches 10 bases. This CDR3 has 13 amino acids. CDR1 and CDR2 from the germline V gene are MNHNS and SASEGT. The junction had 3 bases not matched to a gene; V was cut back by 5 bases and J by 6 bases. The CDR3 region has the DNA TGTGCCAGCAGTTTCGGGACAGGGGATGGCTACACCTTC. Its protein product is CASSFGTGDGYTF.